This record concerns one T cell receptor beta chain sequence. The target antigen is unknown. Generated by immunoSEQ multiplex PCR, the TCRdb table keeps only in-frame clones and is missing some. This sample yields fewer than 15,000 clones, of which around 72% are seen a single time; under 4.5% belongs to the top ten. The sample comes from a study of T cell repertoires in ileal Crohn's disease. Overall study: Biopsies of the neoterminal ileum at postoperative colonoscopy form M6 samples. Regarding the study as a whole: The median delay to postoperative endoscopy was about 7.4 months.

Time point described: neoterminal ileum biopsy at postoperative endoscopy, about 6 months after surgery. The CDR3 contains 15 residues. Germline values: CDR1 LGHNA, CDR2 YSLEER. V lost 0 bases and J lost 3, with 12 bases in between. The sequenced material came from ileal tissue. The TCR originated in an adult with Crohn's disease. V usage is TRBV4-3 and J usage is TRBJ2-7, with D tentatively TRBD1 (5 bases). The CDR3 is CASSQERDSYYEQYF. DNA for the CDR3: TGCGCCAGCAGCCAAGAACGAGACAGTTACTACGAGCAGTACTTC.